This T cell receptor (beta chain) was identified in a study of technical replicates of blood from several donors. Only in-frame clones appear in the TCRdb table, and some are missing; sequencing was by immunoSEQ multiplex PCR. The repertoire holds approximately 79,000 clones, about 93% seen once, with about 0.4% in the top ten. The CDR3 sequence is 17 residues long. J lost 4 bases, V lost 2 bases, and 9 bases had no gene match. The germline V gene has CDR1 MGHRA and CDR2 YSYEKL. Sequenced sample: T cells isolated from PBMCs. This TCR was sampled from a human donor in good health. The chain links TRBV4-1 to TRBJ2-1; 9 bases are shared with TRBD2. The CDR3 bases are TGCGCCAGCAGCCAATATTTGGTAAGCGGGGGGTACAATGAGCAGTTCTTC. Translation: CASSQYLVSGGYNEQFF.